This TCR beta chain emerged from a study of cytomegalovirus exposure and HLA in healthy donors. It was with 60 Vbeta and 13 Jbeta primers that the PCR ran. Only in-frame clones appear in the TCRdb table, and some are missing; sequencing was by immunoSEQ multiplex PCR. This sample yields around 170,000 clones, of which around 84% are seen a single time; approximately 2.9% belongs to the top ten. Notes on this clone: The antigen is unknown.

General observations from the study: When a later analysis compared HLA-associated TCR beta chains with equally common others, the HLA-associated chains turned out to be more clonally expanded and to have lower generation probabilities.

The source material was PBMCs. The clonotype originates from a woman aged 50 to 60 in good health and CMV-seropositive.

CDR3: CASSVFEGSEAFF. The CDR3 DNA follows: TGTGCCAGCAGCGTTTTTGAGGGATCTGAAGCTTTCTTT. V is TRBV9 and J is TRBJ1-1; D ambiguous. This CDR3 region has 13 residues. Per germline, CDR1 SGDLS and CDR2 YYNGEE. The germline V and J ends were trimmed by 2 bases and 6 bases, with 11 bases remaining between them.